The present T cell receptor beta chain was sequenced within a study of cytomegalovirus exposure and HLA in healthy donors. In the PCR, 60 Vbeta and 13 Jbeta primers were used. Assay: immunoSEQ multiplex PCR; the TCRdb copy retains only in-frame clones and omits some. The data contain 150,000 or so clones, about 81% of them singletons. As for this clone: No antigen is known for it.

The CDR3 extends over 15 amino acids. Germline V CDR1 and CDR2: MNHEY, SVGAGI. Trimming took off 7 bases at V and 0 bases at J, with 13 bases between the two ends. Study findings and constraints: Most TCR sequences proved rare, with some public TCRs found in many donors. Later work found that TCR association rates differed between HLA loci; DRB1 had the most and HLA-C the fewest. TCR beta chains numbering some 160 were designated cytomegalovirus-associated. Later analysis associated a missense DCLRE1C variant with TCR beta V- and J-gene trimming.

The sequenced material came from PBMCs. The TCR was taken from a young man in good health and CMV-seronegative. The chain carries TRBV6-5 and TRBJ1-3, with D unclear. CDR3 sequence reads: CASKPGFGSGNTIYF. CDR3 DNA: TGTGCCAGCAAACCGGGTTTCGGCTCTGGAAACACCATATATTTT.